This TCR beta chain is drawn from a study of blood T cell repertoires in COVID-19. Whole-study context: Whether acute or convalescent, the COVID-19 samples came from the United States, Italy and Spain.

V trimming: 5 bases; J trimming: 7 bases; junction bases outside the gene matches: 8. Germline V gives CDR1 LNHDA, CDR2 SQIVND (reference sequence). This CDR3 contains 14 residues. The data were produced by immunoSEQ multiplex PCR, yet TCRdb's version contains in-frame clones alone and is incomplete. The sample holds fewer than 250,000 clones; over 70% are singletons and the top ten take about 6.3%. Sequenced: peripheral blood. The chain employs TRBV19 and TRBJ1-5; 7 bases are shared with TRBD1. This clonotype was sampled from a man in his sixties with acute or convalescent COVID-19. The CDR3 DNA follows: TGTGCCAGTAGTTCCGACAGGGTGGAACAGCCCCAGCATTTT. Encoded protein: CASSSDRVEQPQHF.